This TCR beta chain originates from a study of regulatory T cells in long-lasting Graves disease. This clonotype came up many times. Relying on iRepertoire HTBI primers and Arm-PCR of CDR3 regions, the team built TCR beta libraries. TCRdb re-called the multiplex PCR reads with MiXCR, one entry per CDR3 protein. The table records around 470,000 distinct CDR3 sequences, 12% to 15% of them present only once. The time point: newly diagnosed GD, antithyroid drugs for less than 3 months. Construction of the TCR library relied on RNA isolated from PBMCs. The sample was also reused in another study, on T cells in Graves' hyperthyroidism and ophthalmopathy. As that report states: Uncontrolled infections, other autoimmune diseases, pregnancy or lactation led to exclusion of patients.

This sequence was found in a woman aged 50 to 65 with Graves disease. The sequencing used peripheral blood mononuclear cells (PBMCs), collected at new diagnosis, from a patient treated with antithyroid drugs.

The CDR3 DNA sequence: TGTGCCAGCAGTCTCCCTCTTACCGCTTACAATGAGCAGTTCTTC. It codes for CASSLPLTAYNEQFF. This chain connects TRBV28 to TRBJ2-1; D remains ambiguous. V lost 5 bases to trimming and J lost 4 bases, with 15 bases between them. The germline CDR1 and CDR2 sequences are MDHEN and SYDVKM. The CDR3 covers 15 residues.